Listed below are T cell receptor beta chains from one sample, sequenced in a study of control samples from healthy donors and cancer patients. Sequenced by immunoSEQ multiplex PCR; TCRdb stores in-frame clones only, minus some. The table lists about 75,000 clones, 94% of them singletons. The sample was blood. These receptors were obtained from a woman aged 40 to 50 in good health. The CDR3 runs from the conserved cysteine through the conserved F or W. D genes are given only for firm matches. Not all rows give a size; the values are once, few, many and, for expanded clones, a class.

J | V | size | D | length | CDR3 | DNA
TRBJ1-5 | TRBV6-5 | . | . | 14 | CASSFDRIDQPQHF | TGTGCCAGCAGTTTTGACAGAATAGATCAGCCCCAGCATTTT
TRBJ1-1 | TRBV28 | . | . | 15 | CASRPISGLYTEAFF | TGTGCCAGCAGGCCTATTTCGGGCCTATACACTGAAGCTTTCTTT
TRBJ2-2 | TRBV10-3 | . | TRBD1 | 15 | CAISEDRGRTGELFF | TGTGCCATCAGTGAGGACAGGGGGCGAACCGGGGAGCTGTTTTTT
TRBJ2-7 | TRBV6-1 | . | . | 15 | CASSEIWLALYEQYF | TGTGCCAGCAGTGAAATATGGCTAGCGCTCTACGAGCAGTACTTC
TRBJ2-7 | TRBV27 | few | TRBD1 | 16 | CASSMMPGQGADEQYF | TGTGCCAGCAGCATGATGCCGGGACAGGGGGCCGACGAGCAGTACTTC
TRBJ2-1 | TRBV15 | once | TRBD2 | 13 | CATKNRGVDEQFF | TGTGCCACTAAAAATCGGGGGGTGGATGAGCAGTTCTTC
TRBJ2-7 | TRBV7-2 | . | TRBD1 | 14 | CASSPGQGAYEQYF | TGTGCCAGCAGCCCCGGACAGGGCGCTTACGAGCAGTACTTC
TRBJ2-5 | TRBV24-1 | . | TRBD1 | 13 | CATRRTGLETQYF | TGTGCCACCAGGAGGACAGGGCTAGAGACCCAGTACTTC
TRBJ1-1 | TRBV5-1 | . | . | 14 | CASRGSGGGTEAFF | TGCGCCAGCCGAGGGAGTGGAGGAGGCACTGAAGCTTTCTTT
TRBJ2-2 | TRBV5-1 | . | . | 13 | CASSLGTAGELFF | TGCGCCAGCAGCTTGGGGACAGCCGGGGAGCTGTTTTTT
TRBJ1-1 | TRBV18 | . | . | 13 | CASSQAANTEAFF | TGTGCCAGCTCACAAGCAGCGAACACTGAAGCTTTCTTT
TRBJ2-7 | TRBV3-1/TRBV3-2 | . | . | 11 | CASSQEGAPQF | TGTGCCAGCAGCCAAGAAGGGGCCCCACAGTTC
TRBJ1-1 | TRBV27 | . | TRBD1 | 17 | CASSLWGTGPRNTEAFF | TGTGCCAGCAGTTTATGGGGGACAGGGCCGAGGAACACTGAAGCTTTCTTT
TRBJ2-7 | TRBV2 | . | . | 11 | CASRQEGEQYF | TGTGCCAGCAGACAAGAAGGCGAGCAGTACTTC
TRBJ2-7 | TRBV4-3 | . | . | 15 | CASSQASAASYEQYF | TGCGCCAGCAGCCAGGCCTCAGCAGCCTCCTACGAGCAGTACTTC
TRBJ2-7 | TRBV28 | . | . | 13 | CASSKELWGEQYF | TGTGCCAGCAGTAAGGAGTTGTGGGGCGAGCAGTACTTC
TRBJ1-2 | TRBV6-6 | . | . | 13 | CASRETGRYGYTF | TGTGCCAGCAGGGAAACAGGGCGCTATGGCTACACCTTC
TRBJ1-4 | TRBV29-1 | . | TRBD1 | 14 | CSVERQGLNEKLFF | TGCAGCGTTGAAAGACAGGGACTTAATGAAAAACTGTTTTTT
TRBJ1-3 | TRBV5-1 | . | . | 13 | CASSSGSGNTIYF | TGCGCCTCCTCGTCAGGCTCTGGAAACACCATATATTTT
TRBJ1-5 | TRBV28 | once | TRBD1 | 15 | CASSRADRANQPQHF | TGTGCCAGCAGCAGAGCGGACAGGGCCAATCAGCCCCAGCATTTT
TRBJ1-2 | TRBV11-2 | . | . | 15 | CASSPAGQNYYGYTF | TGTGCCAGCAGCCCTGCAGGACAGAACTACTATGGCTACACCTTC
TRBJ1-1 | TRBV11-2 | . | TRBD1 | 13 | CASGTGLDTEAFF | TGTGCCAGCGGGACAGGGCTAGACACTGAAGCTTTCTTT
TRBJ1-2 | TRBV3-1/TRBV3-2 | . | TRBD1 | 14 | CASGTGGIRYGYTF | TGTGCCAGCGGGACAGGGGGAATAAGATATGGCTACACCTTC
TRBJ1-1 | TRBV6-5 | . | . | 13 | CASSLGDGEEAFF | TGTGCCAGCAGTTTAGGTGACGGGGAAGAAGCTTTCTTT
TRBJ2-3 | TRBV28 | . | TRBD2 | 16 | CASTTGGGGRTDTQYF | TGTGCCAGCACCACAGGCGGGGGGGGGAGGACAGATACGCAGTATTTT
TRBJ1-1 | TRBV6-5 | once | . | 15 | CASMGLALGDTEAFF | TGTGCCAGCATGGGTCTAGCTTTAGGGGACACTGAAGCTTTCTTT
TRBJ1-4 | TRBV21-1 | . | . | 16 | CASSPRGRGQGEKLFF | TGTGCCAGCAGCCCTCGGGGCAGGGGGCAGGGGGAAAAACTGTTTTTT
TRBJ1-5 | TRBV19 | . | . | 16 | CASRPGARGGNQPQHF | TGTGCCAGTAGGCCAGGGGCCAGAGGTGGCAATCAGCCCCAGCATTTT
TRBJ1-2 | TRBV3-1/TRBV3-2 | . | . | 16 | CASSPQGGTANYGYTF | TGTGCCAGCAGCCCACAAGGGGGAACAGCGAACTATGGCTACACCTTC
TRBJ1-2 | TRBV28 | . | . | 14 | CASSLSRHTGGYTF | TGTGCCAGCAGTTTATCGCGCCATACGGGCGGCTACACCTTC
TRBJ2-7 | TRBV4-2 | once | TRBD1 | 16 | CASSQDIGGGSREQYF | TGTGCCAGCAGCCAAGATATAGGGGGCGGGTCGCGAGAGCAGTACTTC
TRBJ2-2 | TRBV11-3 | . | . | 13 | CASSGRTMGELFF | TGTGCCAGCAGCGGCCGGACTATGGGGGAGCTGTTTTTT
TRBJ1-3 | TRBV7-9 | . | . | 14 | CASSLGPSGNTIYF | TGTGCCAGCAGCTTAGGACCTTCTGGAAACACCATATATTTT
TRBJ1-1 | TRBV13 | . | . | 14 | CASSRGGLVTEAFF | TGTGCCAGCAGCCGAGGGGGGCTTGTTACTGAAGCTTTCTTT
TRBJ2-1 | TRBV9 | . | TRBD1 | 13 | CASSPTGYNEQFF | TGTGCCAGCAGCCCGACAGGGTACAATGAGCAGTTCTTC
TRBJ1-2 | TRBV7-2 | . | TRBD1 | 17 | CASSLALLGGSNYGYTF | TGTGCCAGCAGCTTAGCGCTTCTAGGGGGCTCTAACTATGGCTACACCTTC
TRBJ2-1 | TRBV11-1 | . | . | 11 | CASSLAFEQFF | TGTGCCAGCAGCTTAGCGTTTGAGCAGTTCTTC
TRBJ1-6 | TRBV5-1 | . | TRBD1 | 14 | CASSWGQKHSPLHF | TGCGCCAGCAGCTGGGGACAGAAGCATTCACCCCTCCACTTT
TRBJ1-1 | TRBV5-1 | . | . | 13 | CASSLQGHTEAFF | TGCGCCAGCAGCTTACAGGGTCACACTGAAGCTTTCTTT
TRBJ2-4 | TRBV11-2 | . | TRBD2 | 15 | CASSFGTSIAYIQYF | TGTGCCAGCAGCTTCGGGACTAGTATTGCATACATTCAGTACTTC
TRBJ2-7 | TRBV4-3 | . | . | 14 | CASSQDSGSYEQYF | TGCGCCAGCAGCCAAGATAGCGGTTCCTACGAGCAGTACTTC
TRBJ1-6 | TRBV5-5 | . | . | 16 | CASSSLTESEISPLHF | TGTGCCAGCAGCAGCCTAACAGAATCGGAGATATCACCCCTCCACTTT
TRBJ2-3 | TRBV4-1 | . | TRBD2 | 15 | CASSQGLAVTDTQYF | TGCGCCAGCAGCCAGGGACTAGCGGTCACAGATACGCAGTATTTT
TRBJ1-2 | TRBV29-1 | . | . | 12 | CSGVTENYGYTF | TGCAGCGGCGTGACAGAGAACTATGGCTACACCTTC
TRBJ2-5 | TRBV6-5 | . | . | 14 | CASSPAATKETQYF | TGTGCCAGCAGCCCCGCCGCGACAAAAGAGACCCAGTACTTC
TRBJ2-5 | TRBV28 | . | . | 14 | CASSLATGQETQYF | TGTGCCAGCAGTTTAGCAACAGGCCAAGAGACCCAGTACTTC
TRBJ2-5 | TRBV5-1 | . | . | 14 | CASSLGRVQETQYF | TGCGCCAGCAGCTTGGGGAGGGTCCAAGAGACCCAGTACTTC
TRBJ1-5 | TRBV19 | . | . | 13 | CASSKRGGQPQHF | TGTGCCAGTAGTAAGAGGGGAGGGCAGCCCCAGCATTTT
TRBJ1-1 | TRBV12-3/TRBV12-4 | . | . | 12 | CASSPGGTEAFF | TGTGCCAGCAGCCCGGGAGGGACTGAAGCTTTCTTT
TRBJ1-1 | TRBV11-1 | . | . | 16 | CASSLDKRRLDTEAFF | TGTGCCAGCAGCTTAGACAAGCGACGGCTGGACACTGAAGCTTTCTTT
TRBJ2-7 | TRBV4-3 | once | . | 13 | CASSQGITYEQYF | TGCGCCAGCAGCCAAGGGATCACCTACGAGCAGTACTTC
TRBJ1-5 | TRBV5-5 | . | TRBD1 | 16 | CASSSTPTGGNQPQHF | TGTGCCAGCAGCTCTACTCCTACAGGGGGCAATCAGCCCCAGCATTTT
TRBJ1-6 | TRBV19 | . | . | 16 | CASSIRGELAYSPLHF | TGTGCCAGTAGTATTCGGGGGGAACTGGCTTATTCACCCCTCCACTTT